This TCR beta chain originates from a study of blood T cell repertoires in COVID-19. Clones were sequenced by immunoSEQ multiplex PCR, and TCRdb holds only the in-frame ones, with some missing. The table records about 350,000 clones, 88% of them present only once. Trimming shortened V by 6 bases and J by 4 bases, and 13 bases separated the two germline ends. This CDR3 contains 15 residues. In germline, CDR1 is LGHDT, CDR2 YNNKEL (reference sequence). The chain combines TRBV3-1 (or the pseudogene TRBV3-2) with TRBJ1-6, with D possibly being TRBD1 (6 bases). Sequencing was carried out using PBMCs or T cells enriched from blood (not recorded which). The origin of this receptor is a woman aged 25 to 39 who had been exposed to COVID-19. The CDR3 region has the DNA TGTGCCAGCAGTCAAAGGGGGGGATATAATTCACCCCTCCACTTT. The encoded protein is CASSQRGGYNSPLHF.